A selection of T cell receptor beta chains follows, all from one sample in a study of cytomegalovirus exposure and HLA in healthy donors. Using immunoSEQ multiplex PCR, the repertoire was profiled, and TCRdb retains in-frame clones only, with some absent. The sample lists 50,000 or so clones, roughly 94% occurring once. The sequenced sample consisted of PBMCs. The receptors shown here come from a man aged 18-30 years in good health and CMV-seronegative. Each CDR3 is given with its conserved first and last residue. D genes are given only for firm matches. Clone size is stated in some rows and not others, as once, few, many or a class when expanded.

-	TRBV12-5	TRBJ2-7	TRBD2	TGTGCTAGTGGTTCCCCCCGGACTAGCGGGAGGGAGGAGCAGTACTTC	CASGSPRTSGREEQYF
-	TRBV30	TRBJ1-1	-	TGTGCCTGGAGTGTGGGGCAGAAGAACACTGAAGCTTTCTTT	CAWSVGQKNTEAFF
-	TRBV21-1	TRBJ2-1	-	TGTGCCAGCAGCTTCCCGGCCTGGGCCAGCCTACTGTACAATGAGCAGTTCTTC	CASSFPAWASLLYNEQFF
-	TRBV10-3	TRBJ2-7	TRBD1	TGTGCCATCTCCGGGACAGGGGGGTACGAGCAGTACTTC	CAISGTGGYEQYF
-	TRBV4-3	TRBJ2-1	-	TGCGCCAGCAGCCAAGATACGGCCTACAATGAGCAGTTCTTC	CASSQDTAYNEQFF
-	TRBV28	TRBJ2-1	-	TGTGCCAGCAGTTTGAACGGAGATTACAATGAGCAGTTCTTC	CASSLNGDYNEQFF
-	TRBV29-1	TRBJ1-2	TRBD1	TGCAGCGTTGAGGACAGGAGGGGCTATGGCTACACCTTC	CSVEDRRGYGYTF
-	TRBV29-1	TRBJ2-5	-	TGCAGCGTTACGGTGTCAAGAGAGGCCCAGTACTTC	CSVTVSREAQYF
-	TRBV19	TRBJ1-5	-	TGTGCCAGTAGTCCGTCAGGGATTAGCAATCAGCCCCAGCATTTT	CASSPSGISNQPQHF
once	TRBV10-1	TRBJ2-1	-	TGCGCCAGCATAAGAGAGCGGAACAATGAGCAGTTCTTC	CASIRERNNEQFF
-	TRBV29-1	TRBJ1-1	-	TGCAGCGTTGAGGTGGCAGAAGCTTTCTTT	CSVEVAEAFF
-	TRBV2	TRBJ2-7	-	TGTGCCAGCAGTGAATCCGCCTCCCGCGGGGACGAGCAGTACTTC	CASSESASRGDEQYF
-	TRBV19	TRBJ2-1	TRBD2	TGTGCCAGTTCTAGCGGGTTTAGCTCCTACAATGAGCAGTTCTTC	CASSSGFSSYNEQFF
-	TRBV5-4	TRBJ1-1	-	TGTGCCAGCAGCTCCGAAGCCGGGGGGAACACTGAAGCTTTCTTT	CASSSEAGGNTEAFF
once	TRBV19	TRBJ1-5	TRBD1	TGTGCCAGTAGTACCCGGACAGGGGGCCGTAGTCAGCCCCAGCATTTT	CASSTRTGGRSQPQHF
-	TRBV6-5	TRBJ2-7	TRBD2	TGTGCCAGCAGTAGCGGGGTTTGGGACGAGCAGTACTTC	CASSSGVWDEQYF
-	TRBV5-4	TRBJ2-3	TRBD1	TGTGCCAGCAGCCCGAGAGGACAGGGTCCCACAGATACGCAGTATTTT	CASSPRGQGPTDTQYF
-	TRBV5-6	TRBJ1-6	-	TGTGCCAGCAGCTTGGGGGCACTGGGCGAATATAATTCACCCCTCCACTTT	CASSLGALGEYNSPLHF
-	TRBV6-5	TRBJ1-1	TRBD1	TGTGCCAGCAGTCCCGGACAGGGGGCGAAAGCTTTCTTT	CASSPGQGAKAFF
once	TRBV5-3	TRBJ2-1	TRBD2	TGTGCCAGAAGCTTGGAACTAGCGGATACCTACAATGAGCAGTTCTTC	CARSLELADTYNEQFF
few	TRBV6-1	TRBJ2-7	-	TGTGCCAGCGTGGCCGACACCGTCTCCTACGAGCAGTACTTC	CASVADTVSYEQYF
-	TRBV7-6	TRBJ2-1	TRBD2	TGTGCCAGCAGCTTAAGGGACGGCGGGAGTGACAATGAGCAGTTCTTC	CASSLRDGGSDNEQFF
-	TRBV18	TRBJ2-7	TRBD1	TGTGCCAGCTCACCAGGGACAGGGGGCTTCTACGAGCAGTACTTC	CASSPGTGGFYEQYF
-	TRBV6-4	TRBJ2-2	-	TGTGCCAGCAGTAACAACATAGCGGCCCAGCCCTCGGACACCGGGGAGCTGTTTTTT	CASSNNIAAQPSDTGELFF
-	TRBV9	TRBJ2-7	-	TGTGCCAGCAGCGTAACCGCTACTAGCTACGAGCAGTACTTC	CASSVTATSYEQYF
-	TRBV5-1	TRBJ1-1	TRBD1	TGCGCCAGCAGATTGGGACAGGAGAAATTGAACACTGAAGCTTTCTTT	CASRLGQEKLNTEAFF
-	TRBV7-6	TRBJ2-7	-	TGTGCCAGCAGCTTAATCCCCAGGGGCCACGAGCCGTACTTC	CASSLIPRGHEPYF
-	TRBV5-4	TRBJ1-5	-	TGTGCCAGCAGCTCCGGAGGCAGTAAGCCTCAGCCCCAGCATTTT	CASSSGGSKPQPQHF
-	TRBV28	TRBJ2-5	-	TGTGCCAGCAGCTCCGGACAGCTTCAAGAGACCCAGTACTTC	CASSSGQLQETQYF
-	TRBV1	TRBJ1-2	-	TGCACCAGCAGCCAAGAGGGGGGGGGCGTCAGCTATGGCTACACCTTC	CTSSQEGGGVSYGYTF
-	TRBV10-1	TRBJ2-5	TRBD2	TGCGCCAGCAGCCTTCCGGGACTAGCGGATCAAGAGACCCAGTACTTC	CASSLPGLADQETQYF
-	TRBV5-1	TRBJ2-2	-	TGCGCCAGCAGCTTGGTACAGGCGAACACCGGGGAGCTGTTTTTT	CASSLVQANTGELFF
-	TRBV6-5	TRBJ2-5	-	TGTGCCAGCAGTTCTCCCATGACTAGAGGCGAGACCCAGTACTTC	CASSSPMTRGETQYF
-	TRBV2	TRBJ2-5	TRBD1	TGTGCCAGCAACCGGGGACAGGGGGGGCCAGAGACCCAGTACTTC	CASNRGQGGPETQYF
-	TRBV5-8	TRBJ2-1	TRBD1	TGTGCCAGCAGCTCCTCGAAGGGGGCAGGGAGCTCCTACAATGAGCAGTTCTTC	CASSSSKGAGSSYNEQFF
-	TRBV7-9	TRBJ2-7	-	TGTGCCAGCAGCTTAGGTCTAAGGAGCTCCTACGAGCAGTACTTC	CASSLGLRSSYEQYF
few	TRBV10-1	TRBJ1-1	-	TGCGCCAGCAGTGTGGGAGTGCTGAACACTGAAGCTTTCTTT	CASSVGVLNTEAFF
-	TRBV13	TRBJ2-7	TRBD2	TGTGCCAGCAGCCCCCCCGGGAGGGGTGACGAGCAGTACTTC	CASSPPGRGDEQYF
-	TRBV15	TRBJ2-1	-	TGTGCCACCAGCATGACAGTATACAATGAGCAGTTCTTC	CATSMTVYNEQFF
-	TRBV29-1	TRBJ2-1	TRBD2	TGCAGCGTTGACTGGGGGGGGAATGAGCAGTTCTTC	CSVDWGGNEQFF
-	TRBV11-3	TRBJ2-2	TRBD2	TGTGCCAGCAGGGTGGGAGGGCCTTATTCTGGGGAGCTGTTTTTT	CASRVGGPYSGELFF
-	TRBV5-1	TRBJ2-1	TRBD2	TGCGCCAGCAGCCCTAGCGGGGGGGTCTTTAATGAGCAGTTCTTC	CASSPSGGVFNEQFF
-	TRBV13	TRBJ2-2	-	TGTGCCAGCAGCTCTGATACCTCCGGTGCCGGGGAGCTGTTTTTT	CASSSDTSGAGELFF
-	TRBV6-1	TRBJ1-5	-	TGTGCCAGCAGTACCGACGGGAATCAGCCCCAGCATTTT	CASSTDGNQPQHF
-	TRBV7-2	TRBJ2-1	-	TGTGCCAGCAGCTTAAGGGGTGTGGGCACCAATGAGCAGTTCTTC	CASSLRGVGTNEQFF